The next 5 T cell receptor beta chains were all read from a single sample in a study of cytomegalovirus exposure and HLA in healthy donors. Sequencing was performed with immunoSEQ multiplex PCR; in TCRdb, only in-frame clones are kept and a portion is missing. The sample lists approximately 270,000 clones; 90% were seen once. Sequencing was carried out using PBMCs. The receptors originated from a young woman in good health and CMV-seronegative.

This rearrangement joins TRBV4-3 to TRBJ1-1; 7 nucleotides agree with TRBD1. This CDR3 region has 14 residues. J lost 4 bases, V lost 2 bases, and 4 bases had no gene match. Germline V gives CDR1 LGHNA, CDR2 YSLEER. For the CDR3, the DNA is TGCGCCAGCAGCCAACCTGACAGGGTCACTGAAGCTTTCTTT. Translation: CASSQPDRVTEAFF.

The genes are TRBV27 and TRBJ2-1; D is undetermined. Germline V gives CDR1 MNHEY, CDR2 SMNVEV (reference sequence). The CDR3 sequence is 13 residues long. Trimming pared 6 bases from V and 9 bases from J, leaving 15 bases between. The CDR3 sequence is CASSPSSAGEQFF. The CDR3 DNA reads TGTGCCAGCAGCCCCTCCAGCGCTGGTGAGCAGTTCTTC.

CDR3 sequence: CASSWDRGSSPLHF. In DNA, the CDR3 is TGTGCCAGCAGCTGGGACAGGGGGAGTTCACCCCTCCACTTT. The chain uses TRBV27 and TRBJ1-6, with 11 bases aligning to TRBD1. From germline, CDR1 is MNHEY and CDR2 SMNVEV (reference sequence). The CDR3 spans 14 residues. V trimming: 6 bases; J trimming: 9 bases; junction bases outside the gene matches: 4.

This clone appeared a single time. The V and J genes are TRBV21-1 and TRBJ1-5; the listed D gene, TRBD1, was not tested against the DNA. TRBV21-1 is a recognized pseudogene. The CDR3 extends over 16 amino acids. CDR3 residues: CASSPRGHYSNQPQHF. As DNA, the CDR3 is TGTGCCAGCAGCCCCAGGGGCCACTATAGCAATCAGCCCCAGCATTTT.

The V and J genes are TRBV27 and TRBJ2-1; D is possibly TRBD2 (6 bases). Trimming cost V 2 bases and J 0 bases, with 8 bases left between them. There are 15 residues in the CDR3. Germline lookup yields CDR1 MNHEY and CDR2 SMNVEV (reference sequence). CDR3 region: CASSLLASSYNEQFF. CDR3 sequence (DNA): TGTGCCAGCAGTTTACTAGCGAGCTCCTACAATGAGCAGTTCTTC.